Below, one T cell receptor (beta chain) is given with its context. CDR3 size: 15 residues. Germline CDR1 reads SGHKS; CDR2 reads YYEKEE (reference sequence). V lost 4 bases and J lost 10, with 23 bases in between. This record comes from a study of neoadjuvant anti-PD-1 for oral cavity cancer. Sequencing used immunoSEQ multiplex PCR; TCRdb keeps in-frame clones, though not all of them. This table holds 60,000 to 75,000 clones, around 85% found once. The TCR originated in a person aged 40 to 85 with oral cavity squamous cell carcinoma. The chain couples TRBV5-5 to TRBJ1-1, with a tentative D call TRBD1 (5 bases). Specimen: PBMCs, collected before nivolumab (anti-PD-1) treatment. CDR3 protein: CASSGGDAALWAAFF. Here the CDR3 DNA reads TGTGCCAGCAGCGGCGGGGACGCCGCTTTGTGGGCAGCTTTCTTT.